This T cell receptor beta chain appears in the sequencing data of a study of T cell responses to AZD1222 COVID-19 vaccine. Study context: Timing groups of about 4 and about 12 weeks for second doses were pooled.

Germline-derived CDR1 and CDR2 are MNHEY and SMNVEV (reference sequence). The CDR3 loop spans 13 amino acids. V dropped 6 bases and J dropped 11; count of bases not matched to a gene: 10. TCRdb keeps only in-frame clones here, not all; method: immunoSEQ multiplex PCR. Of some 150,000 clones in the sample, roughly 91% were seen once. This TCR came from an adult in good health. The material was peripheral blood, obtained on day 0 of AZD1222 vaccination. The chain recombines TRBV27 with TRBJ2-3, with 8 bases lining up with TRBD1. The CDR3 DNA reads as TGTGCCAGCAGCCCTGACAGGGGAATAAAGCAGTATTTT. Its translation is CASSPDRGIKQYF.